What follows are 3 T cell receptor beta chains derived from one specimen sequenced in a study of blood T cell repertoires in COVID-19. The assay was immunoSEQ multiplex PCR, and TCRdb's table has in-frame clones only and misses some. The repertoire holds over 350,000 clones, with roughly 92% as singletons. The sequencing sample was made of PBMCs or T cells enriched from blood (not recorded which). The receptors here all came from a woman between 40 and 55 years old who had been exposed to COVID-19.

The chain employs TRBV7-3 and TRBJ1-2, with 7 positions matching TRBD1. With V trimmed by 4 bases and J by 3 bases, 8 bases remained unmatched. The germline V gene encodes CDR1 SGHTA and CDR2 FQGTGA. The CDR3 loop spans 15 amino acids. The CDR3 region is CASSSTGTADYGYTF. The CDR3 nucleotides are TGTGCCAGCAGCTCGACCGGGACAGCAGACTATGGCTACACCTTC.

The chain employs TRBV29-1 and TRBJ1-2; 7 nucleotides match TRBD1. Trimming cost V 2 bases and J 2 bases; bases outside gene matches: 8. The CDR3 extends over 15 amino acids. Germline lookup yields CDR1 SQVTM and CDR2 ANQGSEA. CDR3 in DNA: TGCAGCGTTGAAAAAGCAGGGGGGCGCAACTATGGCTACACCTTC. Translating it yields CSVEKAGGRNYGYTF.

V gene TRBV6-5 combines with J gene TRBJ1-3, with D perhaps TRBD1 (6 bases). This CDR3 comprises 15 residues. V dropped 6 bases and J dropped 0 bases, with 12 bases sitting between them. Germline V gives CDR1 MNHEY, CDR2 SVGAGI. CDR3 DNA: TGTGCCAGCAGACCACAGGGCATCTCTGGAAACACCATATATTTT. This sequence encodes CASRPQGISGNTIYF.